This is a list of T cell receptor beta chains from one sample in a study of blood T cell repertoires in COVID-19. The table came from immunoSEQ multiplex PCR; TCRdb's copy has only in-frame clones and leaves some out. The table has more than 350,000 clones, approximately 91% seen once. The sequenced sample consisted of PBMCs or T cells enriched from blood (not recorded which). These receptors were obtained from a woman aged 18-35 years who had been exposed to COVID-19. CDR3s include the opening cysteine and the closing phenylalanine or tryptophan. A D gene is named only where the DNA matches it firmly. Size values are once, few and many counts, or a class for expanded clones, and some rows have none.

V	D	J	size	DNA	CDR3
TRBV14	TRBD1	TRBJ1-1	.	TGTGCCAGCAGCCCAGGACAGGGCTGGAGGGCTTTCTTT	CASSPGQGWRAFF
TRBV6-5	TRBD2	TRBJ2-1	.	TGTGCCAGCAGTTACGCCGGGACTAGTGAAAATGAGCAGTTCTTC	CASSYAGTSENEQFF
TRBV7-6	.	TRBJ2-1	.	TGTGCCAGCAGCCTGAGAACCCTTGAGGAGCAGTTCTTC	CASSLRTLEEQFF
TRBV6-1	TRBD2	TRBJ2-1	.	TGTGCCAGCAGTCCGGGAGCGGGGGATTACAATGAGCAGTTCTTC	CASSPGAGDYNEQFF
TRBV6-5	.	TRBJ2-3	.	TGTGCCAGCAGTTACGGTCCTAGCGGCACAGATACGCAGTATTTT	CASSYGPSGTDTQYF
TRBV4-3	.	TRBJ1-2	.	TGCGCCAGCAGCCAAGCGGGGGAGGAGGCCTATGGCTACACCTTC	CASSQAGEEAYGYTF
TRBV18	TRBD1	TRBJ2-1	.	TGTGCCAGCTCACCCAGACAGGGGGAAAATGAGCAGTTCTTC	CASSPRQGENEQFF
TRBV19	TRBD1	TRBJ2-3	few	TGTGCCAGTAGTAATAGGCAGGGGGCAGATACGCAGTATTTT	CASSNRQGADTQYF
TRBV5-6	TRBD2	TRBJ2-1	.	TGTGCCAGCAGGGATTTTGGGACTAGCGACAATGAGCAGTTCTTC	CASRDFGTSDNEQFF
TRBV28	.	TRBJ1-1	.	TGTGCCAGCAGTCCGAACCAGGGGTTAGGGACTGAAGCTTTCTTT	CASSPNQGLGTEAFF
TRBV7-8	.	TRBJ2-5	.	TGTGCCAGCAGCTCCAGGGACACCCAAGAGACCCAGTACTTC	CASSSRDTQETQYF
TRBV29-1	TRBD1	TRBJ2-7	.	TGCAGCGTTGAGGACCACCGGGACAGGCACTACGAGCAGTACTTC	CSVEDHRDRHYEQYF
TRBV18	TRBD1	TRBJ1-3	.	TGTGCCAGCTCACCTGGGACAGGTGGAAACACCATATATTTT	CASSPGTGGNTIYF
TRBV28	.	TRBJ2-3	.	TGTGCCAGCAGAAAGCCGGGCACAGATACGCAGTATTTT	CASRKPGTDTQYF
TRBV3-1/TRBV3-2	.	TRBJ1-4	once	TGTGCCAGCAGCCAAGAATACCCAGGGGCCCCAAATGAAAAACTGTTTTTT	CASSQEYPGAPNEKLFF
TRBV18	.	TRBJ1-2	.	TGTGCCAGCTCAAAAGGGGCGGATACTAACTATGGCTACACCTTC	CASSKGADTNYGYTF
TRBV20-1	.	TRBJ2-1	few	TGCAGTGTGGTGGGAGGATATGAGCAGTTCTTC	CSVVGGYEQFF
TRBV2	TRBD1	TRBJ2-1	.	TGTGCCAGCAGGTCCGGGACAGGGGGCTGGGTTGAGCAGTTCTTC	CASRSGTGGWVEQFF